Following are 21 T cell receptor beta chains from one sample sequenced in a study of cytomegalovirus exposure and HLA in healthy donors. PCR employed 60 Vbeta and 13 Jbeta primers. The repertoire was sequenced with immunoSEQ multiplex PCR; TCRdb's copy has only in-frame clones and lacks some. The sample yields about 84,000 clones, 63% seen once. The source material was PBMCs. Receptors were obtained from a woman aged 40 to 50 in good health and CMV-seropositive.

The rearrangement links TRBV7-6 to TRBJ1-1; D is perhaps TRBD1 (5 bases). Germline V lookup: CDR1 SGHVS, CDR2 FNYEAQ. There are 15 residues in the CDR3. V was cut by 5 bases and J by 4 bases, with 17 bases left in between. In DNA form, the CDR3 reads TGTGCCAGCAGCGCCCGGGACGGAGGGACCACTGAAGCTTTCTTT. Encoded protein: CASSARDGGTTEAFF.

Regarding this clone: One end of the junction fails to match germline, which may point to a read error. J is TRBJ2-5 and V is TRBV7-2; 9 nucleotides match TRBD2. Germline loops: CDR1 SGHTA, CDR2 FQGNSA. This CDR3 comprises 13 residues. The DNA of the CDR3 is TGTGCCAGCAGCTTAGGGCCTAGCGGGACCTGGGACTTC. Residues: CASSLGPSGTWDF.

The CDR3 here is CASSFAGDTEAFF. The CDR3 DNA is TGTGCCAGCAGCTTCGCCGGGGACACTGAAGCTTTCTTT. This chain links TRBV27 with TRBJ1-1, with D hard to call. In germline, CDR1 is MNHEY, CDR2 SMNVEV (reference sequence). The V gene lost 6 bases and the J gene lost 3 bases, with 11 bases spanning the gap. The CDR3 has 13 residues.

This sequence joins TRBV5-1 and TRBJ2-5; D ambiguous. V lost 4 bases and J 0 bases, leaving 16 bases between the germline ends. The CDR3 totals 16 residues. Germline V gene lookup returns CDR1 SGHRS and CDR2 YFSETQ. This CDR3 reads CASSPMTSGDQETQYF. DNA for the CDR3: TGCGCCAGCAGCCCGATGACTTCCGGTGACCAAGAGACCCAGTACTTC.

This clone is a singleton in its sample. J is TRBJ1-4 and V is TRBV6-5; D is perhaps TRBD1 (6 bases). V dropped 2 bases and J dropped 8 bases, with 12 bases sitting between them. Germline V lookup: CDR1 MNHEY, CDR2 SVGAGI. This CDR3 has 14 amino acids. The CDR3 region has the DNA TGTGCCAGCAGTTACCGGGGGGCTAGGGAAAAACTGTTTTTT. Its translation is CASSYRGAREKLFF.

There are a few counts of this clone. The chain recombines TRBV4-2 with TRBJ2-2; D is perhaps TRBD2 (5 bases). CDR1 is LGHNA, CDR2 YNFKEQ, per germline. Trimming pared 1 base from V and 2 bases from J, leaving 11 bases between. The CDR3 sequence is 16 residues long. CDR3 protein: CASSQVPGINTGELFF. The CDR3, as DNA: TGTGCCAGCAGCCAAGTTCCGGGAATAAACACCGGGGAGCTGTTTTTT.

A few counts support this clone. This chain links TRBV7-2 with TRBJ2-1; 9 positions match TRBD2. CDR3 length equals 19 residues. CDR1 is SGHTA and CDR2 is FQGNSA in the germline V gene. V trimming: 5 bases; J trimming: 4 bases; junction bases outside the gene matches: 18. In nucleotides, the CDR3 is TGTGCCAGCAGCCCGACGGGGGCTAGCGGGAAGTCTCAATACAATGAGCAGTTCTTC. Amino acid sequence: CASSPTGASGKSQYNEQFF. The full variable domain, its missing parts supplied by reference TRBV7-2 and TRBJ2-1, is GAGVSQSPSNKVTEKGKDVELRCDPISGHTALYWYRQSLGQGLEFLIYFQGNSAPDKSGLPSDRFSAERTGGSVSTLTIQRTQQEDSAVYLCASSPTGASGKSQYNEQFFGPGTRLTVL.

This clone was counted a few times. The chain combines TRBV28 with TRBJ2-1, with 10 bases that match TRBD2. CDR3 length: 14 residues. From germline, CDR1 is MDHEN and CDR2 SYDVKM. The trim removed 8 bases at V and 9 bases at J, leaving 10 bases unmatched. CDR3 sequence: CASPPSGSTGEQFF. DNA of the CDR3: TGTGCCAGCCCCCCTAGCGGGAGCACCGGTGAGCAGTTCTTC.

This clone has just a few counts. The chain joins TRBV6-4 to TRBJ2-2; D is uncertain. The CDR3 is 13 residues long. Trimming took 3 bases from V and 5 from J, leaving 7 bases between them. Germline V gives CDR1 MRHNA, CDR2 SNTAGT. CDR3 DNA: TGTGCCAGCAGTGAGGAAGCGACCGGGGAGCTGTTTTTT. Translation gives CASSEEATGELFF.

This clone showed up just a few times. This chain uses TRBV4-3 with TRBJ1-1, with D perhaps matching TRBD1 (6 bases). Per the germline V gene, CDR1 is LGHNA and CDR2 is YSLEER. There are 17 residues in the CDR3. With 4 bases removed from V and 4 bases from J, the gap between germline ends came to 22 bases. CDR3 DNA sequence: TGCGCCAGCAGCCCTAGGGCTTCCGGGGACACCTTCACTGAAGCTTTCTTT. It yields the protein CASSPRASGDTFTEAFF.

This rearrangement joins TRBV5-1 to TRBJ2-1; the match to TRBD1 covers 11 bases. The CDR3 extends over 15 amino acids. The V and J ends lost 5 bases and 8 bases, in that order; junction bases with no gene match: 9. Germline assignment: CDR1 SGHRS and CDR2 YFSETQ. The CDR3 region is CASSQGQGALHEQFF. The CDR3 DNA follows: TGCGCCAGCAGTCAAGGACAGGGGGCTCTCCATGAGCAGTTCTTC.

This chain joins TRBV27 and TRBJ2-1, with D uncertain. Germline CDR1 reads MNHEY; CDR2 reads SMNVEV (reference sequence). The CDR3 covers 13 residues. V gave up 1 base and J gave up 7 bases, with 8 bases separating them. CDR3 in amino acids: CASSLYGENEQFF. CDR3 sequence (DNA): TGTGCCAGCAGTTTATACGGTGAAAATGAGCAGTTCTTC.

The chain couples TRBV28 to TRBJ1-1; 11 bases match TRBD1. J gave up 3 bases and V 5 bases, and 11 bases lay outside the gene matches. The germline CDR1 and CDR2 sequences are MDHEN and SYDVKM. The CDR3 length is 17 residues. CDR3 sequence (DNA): TGTGCCAGCAGTCTACCTCGGACAGGGGGCGATTACACTGAAGCTTTCTTT. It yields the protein CASSLPRTGGDYTEAFF.

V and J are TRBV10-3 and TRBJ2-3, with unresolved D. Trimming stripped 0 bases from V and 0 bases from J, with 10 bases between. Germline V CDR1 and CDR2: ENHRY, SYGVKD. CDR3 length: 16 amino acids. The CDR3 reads CAISESSFTSTDTQYF. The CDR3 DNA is TGTGCCATCAGTGAGTCCTCGTTTACTAGCACAGATACGCAGTATTTT.

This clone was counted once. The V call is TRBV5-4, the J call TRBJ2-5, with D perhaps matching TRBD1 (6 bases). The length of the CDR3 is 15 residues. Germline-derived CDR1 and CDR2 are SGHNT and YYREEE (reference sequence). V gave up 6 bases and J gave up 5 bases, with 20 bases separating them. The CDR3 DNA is TGTGCCAGCACTCCAAGGGGGAGAGATCGGGAGACCCAGTACTTC. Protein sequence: CASTPRGRDRETQYF.

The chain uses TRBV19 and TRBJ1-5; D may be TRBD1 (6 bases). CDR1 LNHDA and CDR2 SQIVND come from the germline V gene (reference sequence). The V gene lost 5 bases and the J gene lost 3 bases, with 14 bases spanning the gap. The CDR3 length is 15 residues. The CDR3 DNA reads TGTGCCAGTAGTTTATACCGGGACAACAATCAGCCCCAGCATTTT. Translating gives CASSLYRDNNQPQHF.

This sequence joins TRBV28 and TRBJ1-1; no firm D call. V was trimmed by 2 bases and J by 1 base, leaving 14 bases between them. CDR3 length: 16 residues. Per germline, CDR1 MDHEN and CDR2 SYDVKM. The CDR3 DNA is TGTGCCAGCAGTTTACGGGTGGGGAGCGGGAACACTGAAGCTTTCTTT. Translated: CASSLRVGSGNTEAFF.

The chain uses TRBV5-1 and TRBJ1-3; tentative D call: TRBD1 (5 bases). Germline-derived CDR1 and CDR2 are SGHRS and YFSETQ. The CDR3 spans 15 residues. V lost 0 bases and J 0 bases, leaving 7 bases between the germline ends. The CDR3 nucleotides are TGCGCCAGCAGCTTGGGACAGCACTCTGGAAACACCATATATTTT. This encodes CASSLGQHSGNTIYF.

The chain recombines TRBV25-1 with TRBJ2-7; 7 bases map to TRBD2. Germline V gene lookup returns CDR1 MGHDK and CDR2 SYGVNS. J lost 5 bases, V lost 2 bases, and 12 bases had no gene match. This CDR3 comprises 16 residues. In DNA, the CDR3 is TGTGCCAGCAGTGAAAGAAACTATCCCCGGGAGGACGAGCAGTACTTC. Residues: CASSERNYPREDEQYF.

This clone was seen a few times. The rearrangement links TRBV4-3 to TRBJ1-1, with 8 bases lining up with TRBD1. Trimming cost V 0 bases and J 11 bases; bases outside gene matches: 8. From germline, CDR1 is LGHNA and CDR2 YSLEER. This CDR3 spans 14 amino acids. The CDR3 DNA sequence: TGCGCCAGCAGCCAAGATATCAGGGGGCGGAAGGCTTTCTTT. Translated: CASSQDIRGRKAFF.

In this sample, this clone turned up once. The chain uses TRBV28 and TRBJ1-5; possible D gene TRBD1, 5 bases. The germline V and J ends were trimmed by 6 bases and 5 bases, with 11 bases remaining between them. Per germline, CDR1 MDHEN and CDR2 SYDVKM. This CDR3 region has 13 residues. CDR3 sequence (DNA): TGTGCCAGCAGCCCGGGGGGGGATCAGCCCCAGCATTTT. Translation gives CASSPGGDQPQHF. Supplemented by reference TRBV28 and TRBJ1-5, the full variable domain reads DVKVTQSSRYLVKRTGEKVFLECVQDMDHENMFWYRQDPGLGLRLIYFSYDVKMKEKGDIPEGYSVSREKKERFSLILESASTNQTSMYLCASSPGGDQPQHFGDGTRLSIL.